This entry features one T cell receptor beta chain sequence. What it recognizes is unknown. RNA amounts of roughly 0.45 to 1 ug underwent reverse transcription with random hexamers. It was immunoSEQ multiplex PCR that amplified TCR beta CDR3 across 54 Vbeta and 13 Jbeta. One entry per CDR3 protein results from TCRdb running MiXCR on the immunoSEQ multiplex PCR reads. The sample has approximately 110,000 distinct CDR3 sequences, just under 95% seen once. Negative isolation was used for CD8+ and CD4+ T cells, and FACS enrichment was applied to TEMRA cells. This sample is part of a study of CD8 T cells in Susac syndrome. Whole-study results and caveats: That the number of individuals in its TCR sequencing and HLA analysis was relatively small was acknowledged by the study.

Germline CDR1 reads MNHNS; CDR2 reads SASEGT. The CDR3 runs to 14 residues. Trimming took 4 bases from V and 6 from J; bases not matched to a gene: 8. This chain connects TRBV6-1 to TRBJ2-7; 8 nucleotides align to TRBD1. The sequenced sample consisted of CD4+ T cells from PBMCs. This TCR was recovered from a human donor in good health. CDR3 sequence reads: CASSVGTGRGEQYF. CDR3 DNA sequence: TGTGCCAGCAGTGTCGGGACAGGCAGGGGCGAGCAGTACTTC.